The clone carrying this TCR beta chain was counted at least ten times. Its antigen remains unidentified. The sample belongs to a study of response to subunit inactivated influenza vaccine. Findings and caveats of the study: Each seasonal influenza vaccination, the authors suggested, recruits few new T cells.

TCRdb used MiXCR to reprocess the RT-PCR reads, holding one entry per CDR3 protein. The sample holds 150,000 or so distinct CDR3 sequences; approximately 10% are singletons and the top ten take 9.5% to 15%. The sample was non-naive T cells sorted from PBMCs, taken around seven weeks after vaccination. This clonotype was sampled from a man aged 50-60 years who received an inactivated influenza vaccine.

The CDR3 nucleotides read TGTGCTACGACAGGAATTTTGAAGACCCAGTACTTC. Translating it yields CATTGILKTQYF. The J gene is TRBJ2-5, the V gene TRBV28; a possible D gene is TRBD1 (6 bases). Germline CDR1 MDHEN, CDR2 SYDVKM. This CDR3 region has 12 residues.